This is a list of T cell receptor beta chains from one sample in a study of blood T cells in healthy people across ages. TCRdb ran MiXCR on the 5' RACE reads and lists one entry per CDR3 protein. The sample lists around 2 million distinct CDR3 sequences, 30% to 40% seen once, with roughly 24% in the top ten. The sequencing sample was made of blood. Receptors were obtained from a human donor in good health. Both conserved end residues are trimmed from each CDR3. The order of the fields is V gene, J gene, CDR3 protein.

>TRBV15|TRBJ2-5
ATSPRVRETQY
>TRBV12-3/TRBV12-4|TRBJ2-3
ASSSGLSRGGYDTQY
>TRBV12-3/TRBV12-4|TRBJ2-4
ASSFDLEEVLAKNIQY
>TRBV24-1|TRBJ2-5
ATSDSGGLAGTQETQY
>TRBV27|TRBJ1-6
ASSFSLTVNNSPLH
>TRBV5-5|TRBJ1-2
ASSLYDRGIPYGYT
>TRBV7-2|TRBJ1-4
ASSQGAGWAANEKLF
>TRBV7-8|TRBJ2-1
ASSLPLGEQF
>TRBV7-2|TRBJ2-1
ASSPSAGNGQF
>TRBV7-9|TRBJ2-4
ASIPGQGHGDGQY
>TRBV4-3|TRBJ2-1
ASSQGEDWHEQF
>TRBV5-1|TRBJ2-7
ASSPRSWALQSYEQY
>TRBV7-9|TRBJ2-3
ASSSTSGNRDTQY
>TRBV7-2|TRBJ2-4
ASSLALTGNIQY
>TRBV28|TRBJ1-4
ASSGTGIGSTNEKLF
>TRBV2|TRBJ2-5
ASSREPETQY
>TRBV6-5|TRBJ1-5
ASGRQGEGWPQH
>TRBV3-1|TRBJ2-1
ATSAASGSDGQF
>TRBV7-8|TRBJ2-1
ASSASGVTNYNEQF
>TRBV20-1|TRBJ1-1
SARYSRWNTEAF
>TRBV6-6|TRBJ2-3
ASSYSIGKDTQY
>TRBV11-3|TRBJ2-5
ASSPRSGGQETQY
>TRBV5-1|TRBJ2-1
ASSKYNEQF
>TRBV13|TRBJ2-3
ASSSILAGGTDTQY
>TRBV5-1|TRBJ1-2
ASSLGMRGFDGYT
>TRBV3-1|TRBJ1-2
ASSQGRNFGCT
>TRBV20-1|NA
SASLGLAGGETQY
>TRBV4-3|TRBJ2-5
ASSQEYGGEETQY
>TRBV11-3|TRBJ2-7
ASRLGQSYPYEQY
>TRBV7-2|TRBJ2-6
ASSYQGGAGANVLT
>TRBV11-2|TRBJ2-7
ASSLGPMTYEQY
>TRBV7-8|TRBJ1-2
ASSRVQGQIGYT
>TRBV7-2|TRBJ1-4
ANSLQVFSNEKLF
>TRBV29-1|TRBJ1-2
SVLTMTTDGYT
>TRBV7-3|TRBJ2-1
ASSLGPANHEQF